Each of the 31 T cell receptor beta chains below was sequenced from the same sample in a study of T cell responses to AZD1222 COVID-19 vaccine (dated by TCRdb to the early 2020s). Libraries were prepared through the immunoSEQ multiplex PCR assay. TCRdb retrieved this table from immuneACCESS and kept in-frame rearrangements only. Not all clones are present; in checked studies, unresolved V genes account for under half, and no reason is known for the remainder. The sample contains 120,000 or so clones, around 83% of them found a single time. The ten largest clones add up to 3% of the sample. The time point label corresponds to: about 28 days (+/-7) after the second vaccine dose. This specimen was peripheral blood, taken 28 days after the second AZD1222 dose. These TCRs come from an adult who received the AZD1222 COVID-19 vaccine.

This chain links TRBV7-2 with TRBJ1-4; D perhaps matches TRBD1 (6 bases). Germline V lookup: CDR1 SGHTA, CDR2 FQGNSA. With 1 base removed from V and 8 bases from J, the gap between germline ends came to 14 bases. This CDR3 is 15 amino acids long. DNA of the CDR3: TGTGCCAGCAGCTTAGGCGACAGGCACCGAGAAAAACTGTTTTTT. Residues: CASSLGDRHREKLFF.

This chain connects TRBV9 to TRBJ2-1; tentative D call: TRBD2 (5 bases). Trimming left V 4 bases short and J 4 bases short, with 15 bases between. CDR1 is SGDLS, CDR2 YYNGEE, per germline. CDR3 length: 15 residues. DNA of the CDR3: TGTGCCAGCAGCCCCGAGGGTGCTGTTTACAATGAGCAGTTCTTC. Protein sequence: CASSPEGAVYNEQFF.

The chain is built from TRBV6-6 and TRBJ1-3; unclear D gene. The CDR3 is 11 amino acids. Trimming took off 4 bases at V and 8 bases at J, with 6 bases between the two ends. Per the germline V gene, CDR1 is MNHNY and CDR2 is SVGAGI (reference sequence). The CDR3 sequence is CASSSQDTIYF. The CDR3 DNA reads as TGTGCCAGCAGTTCCCAAGACACCATATATTTT.

V usage is TRBV5-1 and J usage is TRBJ2-5, with TRBD1 identical over 8 bases. J gave up 5 bases and V 0 bases, and 9 bases lay outside the gene matches. This CDR3 has 16 residues. Germline V gene lookup returns CDR1 SGHRS and CDR2 YFSETQ. The CDR3 sequence: CASSLVLTGVGETQYF. In DNA form, the CDR3 reads TGCGCCAGCAGCTTGGTCCTGACAGGGGTGGGGGAGACCCAGTACTTC.

The genes are TRBV6-5 and TRBJ1-2; D is undetermined. Germline-derived CDR1 and CDR2 are MNHEY and SVGAGI. The CDR3 is 14 residues long. V was shortened by 5 bases and J by 9 bases, with 19 bases between the two germline ends. CDR3 sequence reads: CASSTPEGKWSYTF. The CDR3 coding sequence is TGTGCCAGCAGTACCCCGGAAGGGAAGTGGAGCTACACCTTC.

The chain has TRBV4-1 and TRBJ2-1; maybe TRBD2 (7 bases). V lost 2 bases and J lost 6, with 14 bases in between. The CDR3 has 15 residues. Germline CDR1 is MGHRA and CDR2 is YSYEKL. The CDR3 DNA is TGCGCCAGCAGCCAATGGGGGGGCGCATTCAATGAGCAGTTCTTC. The encoded protein is CASSQWGGAFNEQFF.

This clone appeared a single time. This chain uses TRBV27 with TRBJ1-3; 7 nucleotides match TRBD1. CDR3 length: 16 amino acids. Germline lookup yields CDR1 MNHEY and CDR2 SMNVEV (reference sequence). V dropped 4 bases and J dropped 0; count of bases not matched to a gene: 6. The CDR3 sequence: CASSSAGGPSGNTIYF. CDR3 DNA: TGTGCCAGCAGTTCCGCAGGGGGTCCCTCTGGAAACACCATATATTTT.

This clone has only one observation. The chain couples TRBV9 to TRBJ1-3; no clear D gene. With 2 bases removed from V and 4 bases from J, the gap between germline ends came to 7 bases. This CDR3 contains 13 residues. From germline, CDR1 is SGDLS and CDR2 YYNGEE. The DNA of the CDR3 is TGTGCCAGCAGCGTGGGATCCGGAAACACCATATATTTT. Translated, it gives CASSVGSGNTIYF.

The V gene is TRBV3-1 (or the pseudogene TRBV3-2), the J gene TRBJ2-1; TRBD2 matches at 7 bases. Losses at the gene ends were 4 bases for V and 7 bases for J; bases not matched to a gene: 13. Germline V gives CDR1 LGHDT, CDR2 YNNKEL (reference sequence). The CDR3 loop spans 16 amino acids. This CDR3 reads CASSRIGGTLGNEQFF. The CDR3 nucleotides are TGTGCCAGCAGCCGGATCGGGGGGACTTTGGGGAATGAGCAGTTCTTC.

This clone was picked up one time. The genes are TRBV19 and TRBJ2-5; D is undetermined. Trimming took off 3 bases at V and 0 bases at J, with 8 bases between the two ends. Germline CDR1 and CDR2: LNHDA and SQIVND (reference sequence). This CDR3 region has 14 residues. The CDR3 loop is CASSIGGDQETQYF. DNA of the CDR3: TGTGCCAGTAGTATCGGCGGAGACCAAGAGACCCAGTACTTC. Full variable domain (remainder filled in from reference TRBV19 and TRBJ2-5): DGGITQSPKYLFRKEGQNVTLSCEQNLNHDAMYWYRQDPGQGLRLIYYSQIVNDFQKGDIAEGYSVSREKKESFPLTVTSAQKNPTAFYLCASSIGGDQETQYFGPGTRLLVL.

This clone was detected only once. V usage is TRBV27 and J usage is TRBJ2-2, with 9 bases aligning to TRBD1. CDR1 MNHEY and CDR2 SMNVEV come from the germline V gene (reference sequence). V lost 5 bases and J lost 2; bases outside the gene matches: 9. The CDR3 loop spans 17 amino acids. The CDR3 bases are TGTGCCAGCAGTCCCTCGACAGGGGGACTTAACACCGGGGAGCTGTTTTTT. As protein: CASSPSTGGLNTGELFF.

The chain links TRBV30 to TRBJ2-5; D not resolved. Germline-derived CDR1 and CDR2 are GTSNPN and SVGIG (reference sequence). This CDR3 has 12 amino acids. Trimming cost V 0 bases and J 5 bases, with 7 bases left between them. DNA of the CDR3: TGTGCCTGGAGTGTAAGGGTGGAGACCCAGTACTTC. It translates to CAWSVRVETQYF.

The chain couples TRBV9 to TRBJ2-1, with D tentatively TRBD2 (5 bases). The ends were cut back, 4 bases at V and 6 bases at J, with 14 bases in the middle. CDR3 size: 14 residues. CDR1 and CDR2 (germline): SGDLS, YYNGEE. The CDR3 here is CASSLEDDPNEQFF. CDR3 coding DNA: TGTGCCAGCAGCCTGGAGGATGATCCCAATGAGCAGTTCTTC.

This clone has only one observation. The rearrangement links TRBV28 to TRBJ1-2; 9 bases are shared with TRBD1. The CDR3 runs 14 residues. Germline lookup yields CDR1 MDHEN and CDR2 SYDVKM. V dropped 7 bases and J dropped 3; count of bases not matched to a gene: 6. The CDR3 DNA reads TGTGCCAGCATTCATGGGACAGGGTACTATGGCTACACCTTC. Translating it yields CASIHGTGYYGYTF.

The V call is TRBV7-8, the J call TRBJ1-6; the D is unclear. Per germline, CDR1 SGHVS and CDR2 FQNEAQ. This CDR3 spans 14 amino acids. The V end lost 4 bases, the J end lost 0 bases, and 4 bases lay between the germline ends. The CDR3 DNA is TGTGCCAGCAGCTCAAACTCCTATAATTCACCCCTCCACTTT. Its protein is CASSSNSYNSPLHF.

This sequence joins TRBV11-2 and TRBJ2-7, with 10 bases matching TRBD1. The V gene end was trimmed by 1 base and the J gene end by 5 bases; junction bases not matched to a gene: 8. The CDR3 totals 16 residues. CDR1 and CDR2 (germline): SGHAT, FQNNGV. The chain's CDR3 is CASSLARGQGFDEQYF. The CDR3 DNA reads TGTGCCAGCAGCTTAGCTAGGGGACAGGGGTTCGACGAGCAGTACTTC.

The chain couples TRBV5-4 to TRBJ2-3; no firm D call. The CDR3 has 16 amino acids. Trimming stripped 4 bases from V and 6 bases from J, with 21 bases between. Germline V gene lookup returns CDR1 SGHNT and CDR2 YYREEE (reference sequence). The chain's CDR3 is CASSPQAYGRWDTQYF. CDR3 bases: TGTGCCAGCAGCCCCCAGGCTTATGGGCGATGGGATACGCAGTATTTT. The whole variable domain, filled in from reference TRBV5-4 and TRBJ2-3, reads ETGVTQSPTHLIKTRGQQVTLRCSSQSGHNTVSWYQQALGQGPQFIFQYYREEENGRGNFPPRFSGLQFPNYSSELNVNALELDDSALYLCASSPQAYGRWDTQYFGPGTRLTVL.

Concerning this clone: Other DNA sequences of this sample code for an identical CDR3. V usage is TRBV4-2 and J usage is TRBJ2-5; 11 positions match TRBD2. CDR1 LGHNA and CDR2 YNFKEQ come from the germline V gene. The CDR3 length is 16 residues. J was trimmed by 0 bases and V by 4 bases; bases with no gene match: 4. In nucleotides, the CDR3 is TGTGCCAGCAGCCGAGGGACTAGCGGTTACCAAGAGACCCAGTACTTC. It encodes CASSRGTSGYQETQYF.

The chain is built from TRBV30 and TRBJ2-2; tentatively, D is TRBD1 (6 bases). Trimming took off 2 bases at V and 7 bases at J, with 11 bases between the two ends. CDR1 GTSNPN and CDR2 SVGIG come from the germline V gene (reference sequence). The CDR3 sequence is 13 residues long. CDR3 DNA sequence: TGTGCCTGGAGTAGTCAGGGGAACGGGGAGCTGTTTTTT. It codes for CAWSSQGNGELFF.

The chain links TRBV3-1 (or the pseudogene TRBV3-2) to TRBJ2-4; D is ambiguous. Germline assignment: CDR1 LGHDT and CDR2 YNNKEL (reference sequence). Trimming removed 0 bases at V and 3 bases at J, with 12 bases between. The CDR3 spans 16 residues. The CDR3 DNA is TGTGCCAGCAGCCAAGAATCGGTGGATGGCAAAAACATTCAGTACTTC. It codes for CASSQESVDGKNIQYF.

This chain joins TRBV12-3 or TRBV12-4 and TRBJ1-5, with D unresolved. CDR3 length: 12 amino acids. V was clipped by 3 bases and J by 6 bases, with 6 bases between them. The DNA of the CDR3 is TGTGCCAGCAGTTTGAATTTTCAGCCCCAGCATTTT. This codes for CASSLNFQPQHF.

This chain links TRBV5-5 with TRBJ2-5; 9 nucleotides agree with TRBD1. Germline-derived CDR1 and CDR2 are SGHKS and YYEKEE (reference sequence). This CDR3 has 16 amino acids. V lost 2 bases to trimming and J lost 2 bases; unmatched junction nucleotides: 7. CDR3 amino acids: CASSLNRGLEQETQYF. CDR3 sequence (DNA): TGTGCCAGCAGCTTAAACAGGGGGCTCGAACAAGAGACCCAGTACTTC.

This clone has only a few counts. V usage is TRBV11-2 and J usage is TRBJ2-1, with TRBD2 matching 12 bases. V lost 2 bases to trimming and J lost 6 bases; unmatched junction nucleotides: 5. The CDR3 is 16 residues long. Germline-derived CDR1 and CDR2 are SGHAT and FQNNGV. Here the CDR3 DNA reads TGTGCCAGCAGCTTAACTCTAGCGGGGGGGATCAATGAGCAGTTCTTC. Translation: CASSLTLAGGINEQFF.

This rearrangement joins TRBV7-8 to TRBJ1-2, with 9 bases lining up with TRBD1. Germline lookup yields CDR1 SGHVS and CDR2 FQNEAQ. This CDR3 is built from 13 residues. V was clipped by 1 base and J by 8 bases; unmatched bases: 2. This chain's CDR3 is CASSLDRGLGYTF. The CDR3 DNA follows: TGTGCCAGCAGCTTAGACAGGGGGCTCGGCTACACCTTC.

V usage is TRBV5-6 and J usage is TRBJ1-2, with a weak D call TRBD1 (5 bases). Germline CDR1 SGHDT, CDR2 YYEEEE. V lost 2 bases, J lost 0 bases, and 11 bases lay in between. This CDR3 contains 15 residues. This CDR3 is CASSLLGTANYGYTF. CDR3 DNA sequence: TGTGCCAGCAGCTTATTAGGGACGGCTAACTATGGCTACACCTTC.

This clone occurred once. The chain employs TRBV30 and TRBJ2-7, with 7 bases lining up with TRBD1. Germline V gene lookup returns CDR1 GTSNPN and CDR2 SVGIG (reference sequence). The CDR3 extends over 13 amino acids. Trimming took 4 bases from V and 4 from J; bases not matched to a gene: 7. CDR3 sequence: CAWNRNRGYEQYF. The DNA for the CDR3 is TGTGCCTGGAACAGGAACAGGGGATACGAGCAGTACTTC.

The chain recombines TRBV7-9 with TRBJ2-5; the D gene is possibly TRBD1 (5 bases). There are 14 residues in the CDR3. The germline V gene has CDR1 SEHNR and CDR2 FQNEAQ (reference sequence). Trimming shortened V by 5 bases and J by 1 base, and 11 bases separated the two germline ends. The CDR3 nucleotides are TGTGCCAGCAGCGGCAGGGAAACCCAAGAGACCCAGTACTTC. It is translated as CASSGRETQETQYF.

This sequence joins TRBV6-2 or TRBV6-3 and TRBJ2-2, with unresolved D. Germline CDR1 and CDR2: MNHEY and SVGEGT. V lost 0 bases, J lost 0 bases, and 17 bases lay in between. This CDR3 has 19 residues. As DNA, the CDR3 is TGTGCCAGCAGTTACTCGCTCGACCCGCTGGATTCGAACACCGGGGAGCTGTTTTTT. This codes for CASSYSLDPLDSNTGELFF.

This clone qualifies as large. CDR3 residues: CASSPASWNEQFF. In nucleotides, the CDR3 is TGTGCCAGCAGCCCTGCCTCTTGGAATGAGCAGTTCTTC. The V gene is TRBV27, the J gene TRBJ2-1; D remains unclear. The CDR3 runs to 13 residues. CDR1 is MNHEY, CDR2 SMNVEV, per germline (reference sequence). The V gene lost 6 bases and the J gene lost 7 bases, with 13 bases spanning the gap.

The J gene is TRBJ2-7, the V gene TRBV7-8; D perhaps matches TRBD1 (5 bases). CDR1 is SGHVS, CDR2 FQNEAQ, per germline. CDR3 size: 16 residues. Trimming pared 1 base from V and 2 bases from J, leaving 15 bases between. The CDR3 sequence is CASSLVTPRGTYEQYF. The CDR3 DNA follows: TGTGCCAGCAGCTTAGTCACACCAAGGGGTACCTACGAGCAGTACTTC.

This sequence joins TRBV20-1 and TRBJ2-6; D perhaps matches TRBD1 (5 bases). From germline, CDR1 is DFQATT and CDR2 SNEGSKA (reference sequence). V was trimmed by 3 bases and J by 2 bases, leaving 8 bases between them. The CDR3 spans 14 residues. The CDR3 bases are TGCAGTGCTAGTAGCAGGGCTGGGGCCAACGTCCTGACTTTC. Translated: CSASSRAGANVLTF.